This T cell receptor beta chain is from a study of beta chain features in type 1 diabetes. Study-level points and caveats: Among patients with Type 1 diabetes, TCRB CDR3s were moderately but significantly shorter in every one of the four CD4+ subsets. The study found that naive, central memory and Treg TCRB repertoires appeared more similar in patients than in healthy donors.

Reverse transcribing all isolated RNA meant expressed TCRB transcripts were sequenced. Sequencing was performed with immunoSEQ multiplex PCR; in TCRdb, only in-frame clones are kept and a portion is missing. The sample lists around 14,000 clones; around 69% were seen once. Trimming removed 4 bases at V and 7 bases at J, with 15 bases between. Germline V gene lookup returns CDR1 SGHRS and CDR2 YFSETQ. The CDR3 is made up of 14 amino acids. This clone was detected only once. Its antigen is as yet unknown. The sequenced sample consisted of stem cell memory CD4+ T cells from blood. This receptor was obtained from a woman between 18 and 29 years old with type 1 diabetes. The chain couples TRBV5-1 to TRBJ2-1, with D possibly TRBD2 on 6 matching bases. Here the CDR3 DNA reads TGCGCCAGCAGCCGACTAGACGATGGTAATGAGCAGTTCTTC. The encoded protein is CASSRLDDGNEQFF. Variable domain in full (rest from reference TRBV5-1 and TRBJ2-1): KAGVTQTPRYLIKTRGQQVTLSCSPISGHRSVSWYQQTPGQGLQFLFEYFSETQRNKGNFPGRFSGRQFSNSRSEMNVSTLELGDSALYLCASSRLDDGNEQFFGPGTRLTVL.